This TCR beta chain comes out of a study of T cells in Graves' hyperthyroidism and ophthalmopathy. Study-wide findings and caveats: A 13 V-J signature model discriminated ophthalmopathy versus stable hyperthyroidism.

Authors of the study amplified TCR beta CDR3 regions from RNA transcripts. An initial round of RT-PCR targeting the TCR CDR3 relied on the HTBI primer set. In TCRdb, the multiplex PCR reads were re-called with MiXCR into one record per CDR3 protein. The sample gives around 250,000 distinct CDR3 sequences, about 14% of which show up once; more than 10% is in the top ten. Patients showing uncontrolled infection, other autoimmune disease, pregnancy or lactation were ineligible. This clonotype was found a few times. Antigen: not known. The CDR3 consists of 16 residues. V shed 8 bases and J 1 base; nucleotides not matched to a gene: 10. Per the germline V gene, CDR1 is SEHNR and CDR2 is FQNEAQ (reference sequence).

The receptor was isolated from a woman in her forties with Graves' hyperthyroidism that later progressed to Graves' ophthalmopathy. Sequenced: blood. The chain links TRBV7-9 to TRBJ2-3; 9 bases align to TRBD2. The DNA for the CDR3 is TGTGCCAGCCGGCGGGAGGGCCGAAGGGGCACAGATACGCAGTATTTT. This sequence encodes CASRREGRRGTDTQYF.